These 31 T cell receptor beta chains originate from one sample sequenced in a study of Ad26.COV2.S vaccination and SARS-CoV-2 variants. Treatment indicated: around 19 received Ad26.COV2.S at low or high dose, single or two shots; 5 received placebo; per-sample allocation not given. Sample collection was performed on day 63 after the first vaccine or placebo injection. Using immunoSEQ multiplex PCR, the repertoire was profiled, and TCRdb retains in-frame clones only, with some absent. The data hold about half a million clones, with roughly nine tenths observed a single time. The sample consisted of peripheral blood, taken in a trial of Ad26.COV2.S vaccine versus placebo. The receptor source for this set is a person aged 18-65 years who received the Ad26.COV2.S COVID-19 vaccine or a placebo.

The CDR3 loop reads CASSLVGTSDPYEQYF. CDR3 nucleotides: TGTGCCAGCAGCTTAGTGGGAACTAGCGATCCCTACGAGCAGTACTTC. V gene TRBV7-2 combines with J gene TRBJ2-7, with TRBD2 matching 7 bases. Germline-derived CDR1 and CDR2 are SGHTA and FQGNSA. CDR3 length: 16 residues. V shed 1 base, J shed 2 bases, and the junction held 8 bases outside the gene matches. Together with reference TRBV7-2 and TRBJ2-7, the CDR3 gives the full variable domain: GAGVSQSPSNKVTEKGKDVELRCDPISGHTALYWYRQSLGQGLEFLIYFQGNSAPDKSGLPSDRFSAERTGGSVSTLTIQRTQQEDSAVYLCASSLVGTSDPYEQYFGPGTRLTVT.

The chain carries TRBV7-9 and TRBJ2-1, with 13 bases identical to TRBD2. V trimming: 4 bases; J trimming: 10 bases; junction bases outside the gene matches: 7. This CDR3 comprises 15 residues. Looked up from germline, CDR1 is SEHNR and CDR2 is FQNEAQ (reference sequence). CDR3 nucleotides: TGTGCCAGCAGCTCTCGACTAGCGGGGGGCGGGGAGCAGTTCTTC. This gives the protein CASSSRLAGGGEQFF. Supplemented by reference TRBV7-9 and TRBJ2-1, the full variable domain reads DTGVSQNPRHKITKRGQNVTFRCDPISEHNRLYWYRQTLGQGPEFLTYFQNEAQLEKSRLLSDRFSAERPKGSFSTLEIQRTEQGDSAMYLCASSSRLAGGGEQFFGPGTRLTVL.

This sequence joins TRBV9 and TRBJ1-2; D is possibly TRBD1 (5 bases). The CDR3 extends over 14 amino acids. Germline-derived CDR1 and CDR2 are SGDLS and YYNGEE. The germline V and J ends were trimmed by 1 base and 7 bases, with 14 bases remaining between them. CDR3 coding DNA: TGTGCCAGCAGCGTAAGGGCAGGGATTCCTGGCTACACCTTC. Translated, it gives CASSVRAGIPGYTF.

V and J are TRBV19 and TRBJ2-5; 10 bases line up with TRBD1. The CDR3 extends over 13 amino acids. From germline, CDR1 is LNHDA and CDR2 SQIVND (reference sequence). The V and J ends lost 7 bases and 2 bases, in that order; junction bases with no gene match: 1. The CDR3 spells CASKGQGQETQYF. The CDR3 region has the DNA TGTGCCAGTAAGGGACAGGGGCAAGAGACCCAGTACTTC.

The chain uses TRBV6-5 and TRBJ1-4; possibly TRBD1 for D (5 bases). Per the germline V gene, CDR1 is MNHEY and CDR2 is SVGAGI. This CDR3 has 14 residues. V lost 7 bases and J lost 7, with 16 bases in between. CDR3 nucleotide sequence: TGTGCCAGCACTACCGGGACCACGGGTGAAAAACTGTTTTTT. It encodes CASTTGTTGEKLFF.

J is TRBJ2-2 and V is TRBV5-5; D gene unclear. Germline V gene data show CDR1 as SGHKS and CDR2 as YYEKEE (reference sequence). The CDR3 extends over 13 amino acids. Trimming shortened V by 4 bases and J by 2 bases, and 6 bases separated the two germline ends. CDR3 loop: CASSLHNTGELFF. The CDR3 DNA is TGTGCCAGCAGCCTGCATAACACCGGGGAGCTGTTTTTT.

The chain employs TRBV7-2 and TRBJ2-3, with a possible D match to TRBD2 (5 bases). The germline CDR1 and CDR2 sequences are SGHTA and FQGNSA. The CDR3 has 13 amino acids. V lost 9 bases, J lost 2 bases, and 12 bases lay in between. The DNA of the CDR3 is TGTGCCAGTGCAACGCGGGTCACAGATACGCAGTATTTT. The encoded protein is CASATRVTDTQYF.

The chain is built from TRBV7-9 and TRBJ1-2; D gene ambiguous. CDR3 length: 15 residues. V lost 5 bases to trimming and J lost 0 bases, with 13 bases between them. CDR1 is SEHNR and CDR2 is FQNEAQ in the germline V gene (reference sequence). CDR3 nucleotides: TGTGCCAGCAGCCACCTCCTGCAATCTAACTATGGCTACACCTTC. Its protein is CASSHLLQSNYGYTF.

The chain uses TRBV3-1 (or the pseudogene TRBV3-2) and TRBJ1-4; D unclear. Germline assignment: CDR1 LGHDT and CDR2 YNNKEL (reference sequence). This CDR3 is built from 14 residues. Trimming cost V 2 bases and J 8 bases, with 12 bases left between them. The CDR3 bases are TGTGCCAGCAGCCAATTGGGTGCGTACGAAAAACTGTTTTTT. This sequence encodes CASSQLGAYEKLFF.

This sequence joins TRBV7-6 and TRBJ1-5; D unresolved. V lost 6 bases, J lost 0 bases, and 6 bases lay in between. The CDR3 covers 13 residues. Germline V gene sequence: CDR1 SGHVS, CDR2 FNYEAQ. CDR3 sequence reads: CASSVDSNQPQHF. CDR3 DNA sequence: TGTGCCAGCAGTGTGGATAGCAATCAGCCCCAGCATTTT.

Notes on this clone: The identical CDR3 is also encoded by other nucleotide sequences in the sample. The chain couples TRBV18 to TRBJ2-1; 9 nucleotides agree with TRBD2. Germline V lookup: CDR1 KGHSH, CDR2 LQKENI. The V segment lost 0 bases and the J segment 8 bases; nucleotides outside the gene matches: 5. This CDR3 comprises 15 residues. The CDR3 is CASSPPGLAGHEQFF. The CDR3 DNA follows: TGTGCCAGCTCACCACCGGGCCTAGCGGGACATGAGCAGTTCTTC.

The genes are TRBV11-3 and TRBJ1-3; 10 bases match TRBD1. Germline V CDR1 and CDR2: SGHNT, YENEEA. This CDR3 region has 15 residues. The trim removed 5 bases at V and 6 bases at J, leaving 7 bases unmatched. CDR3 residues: CASSLSGTGENTIYF. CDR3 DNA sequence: TGTGCCAGCAGCCTCTCTGGGACAGGGGAAAACACCATATATTTT.

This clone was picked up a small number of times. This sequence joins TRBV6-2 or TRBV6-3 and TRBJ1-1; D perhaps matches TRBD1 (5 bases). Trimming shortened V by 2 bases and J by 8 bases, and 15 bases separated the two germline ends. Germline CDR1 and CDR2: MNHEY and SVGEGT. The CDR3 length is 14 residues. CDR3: CASSYGAEAEEAFF. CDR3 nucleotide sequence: TGTGCCAGCAGTTACGGGGCAGAAGCTGAGGAAGCTTTCTTT.

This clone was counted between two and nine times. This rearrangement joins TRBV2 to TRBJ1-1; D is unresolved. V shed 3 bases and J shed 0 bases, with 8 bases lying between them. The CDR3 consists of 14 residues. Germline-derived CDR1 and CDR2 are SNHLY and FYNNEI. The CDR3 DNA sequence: TGTGCCAGCAGTGATGGCAGCATGAACACTGAAGCTTTCTTT. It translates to CASSDGSMNTEAFF.

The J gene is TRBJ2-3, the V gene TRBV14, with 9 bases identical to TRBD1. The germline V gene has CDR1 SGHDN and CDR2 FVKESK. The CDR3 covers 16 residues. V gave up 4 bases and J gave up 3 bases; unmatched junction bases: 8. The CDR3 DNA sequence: TGTGCCAGCAGCCCTCGGGGGACAGGGAGAACAGATACGCAGTATTTT. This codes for CASSPRGTGRTDTQYF.

The CDR3 nucleotides are TGCAGTGCTAGGACAGGTTTTGAGCAGTTCTTC. Amino acid sequence: CSARTGFEQFF. The chain couples TRBV20-1 to TRBJ2-1; D possibly corresponds to TRBD1 (6 bases). This CDR3 is 11 amino acids long. The V gene lost 3 bases and the J gene lost 9 bases, with 9 bases spanning the gap. Germline loops: CDR1 DFQATT, CDR2 SNEGSKA (reference sequence).

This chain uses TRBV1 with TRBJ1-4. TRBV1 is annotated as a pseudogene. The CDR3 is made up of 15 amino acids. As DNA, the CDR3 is TGCACCAGCAGCCAGTCCCCGGGCCACAGCGAAAAACTGTTTTTT. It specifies CTSSQSPGHSEKLFF.

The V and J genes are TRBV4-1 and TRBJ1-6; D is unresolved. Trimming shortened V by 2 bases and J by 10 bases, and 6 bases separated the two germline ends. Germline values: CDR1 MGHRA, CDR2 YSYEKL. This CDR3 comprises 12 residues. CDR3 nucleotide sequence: TGCGCCAGCAGCCAACCTAGGTCACCCCTCCACTTT. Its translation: CASSQPRSPLHF.

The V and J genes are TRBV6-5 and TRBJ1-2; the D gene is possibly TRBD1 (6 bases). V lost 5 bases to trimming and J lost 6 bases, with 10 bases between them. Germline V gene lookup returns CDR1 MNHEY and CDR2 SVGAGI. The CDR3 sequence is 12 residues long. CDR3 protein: CASSRGQNGYTF. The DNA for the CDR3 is TGTGCCAGCAGTAGAGGACAGAATGGCTACACCTTC.

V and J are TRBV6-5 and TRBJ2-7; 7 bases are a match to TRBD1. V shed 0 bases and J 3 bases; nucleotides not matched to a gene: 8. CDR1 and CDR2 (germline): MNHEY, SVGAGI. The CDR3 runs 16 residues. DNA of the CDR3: TGTGCCAGCAGTTACTCCCGACAGGGTGTTCGCTACGAGCAGTACTTC. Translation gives CASSYSRQGVRYEQYF.

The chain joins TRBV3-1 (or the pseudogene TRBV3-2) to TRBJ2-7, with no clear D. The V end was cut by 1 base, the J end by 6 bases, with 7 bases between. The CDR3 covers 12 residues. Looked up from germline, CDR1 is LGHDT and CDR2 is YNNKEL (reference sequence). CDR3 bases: TGTGCCAGCAGCCAAGTTGACCTCGAGCAGTACTTC. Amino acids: CASSQVDLEQYF.

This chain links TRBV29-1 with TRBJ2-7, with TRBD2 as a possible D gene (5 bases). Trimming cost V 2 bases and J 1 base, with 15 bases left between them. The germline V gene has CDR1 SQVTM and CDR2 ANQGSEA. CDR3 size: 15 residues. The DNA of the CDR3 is TGCAGCGTTGAAAATCTGGCGGGTCTTTCCTACGAGCAGTACTTC. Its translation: CSVENLAGLSYEQYF.

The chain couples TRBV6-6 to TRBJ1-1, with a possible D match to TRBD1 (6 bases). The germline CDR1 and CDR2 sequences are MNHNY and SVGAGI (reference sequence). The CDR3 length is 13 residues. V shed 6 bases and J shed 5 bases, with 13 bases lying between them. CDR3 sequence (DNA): TGTGCCAGCAGCTTGGCAGGGGAAACTGAAGCTTTCTTT. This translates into CASSLAGETEAFF.

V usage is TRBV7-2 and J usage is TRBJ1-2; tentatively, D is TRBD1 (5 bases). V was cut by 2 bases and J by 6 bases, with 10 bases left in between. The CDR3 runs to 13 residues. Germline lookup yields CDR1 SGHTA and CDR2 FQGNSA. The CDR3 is CASSLWVGDGYTF. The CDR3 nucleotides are TGTGCCAGCAGCTTATGGGTAGGGGATGGCTACACCTTC.

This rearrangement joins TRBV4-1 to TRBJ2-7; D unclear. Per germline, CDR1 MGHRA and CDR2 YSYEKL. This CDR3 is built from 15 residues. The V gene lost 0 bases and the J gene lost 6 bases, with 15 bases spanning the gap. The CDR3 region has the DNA TGCGCCAGCAGCCAAGAACCTACGGATGGGATCGAGCAGTACTTC. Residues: CASSQEPTDGIEQYF.

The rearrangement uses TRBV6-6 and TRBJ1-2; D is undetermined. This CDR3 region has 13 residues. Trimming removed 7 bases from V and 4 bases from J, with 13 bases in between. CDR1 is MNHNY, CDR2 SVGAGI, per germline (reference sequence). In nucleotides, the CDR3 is TGTGCCAGCACCTGGACCGCTAGCTATGGCTACACCTTC. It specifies CASTWTASYGYTF.

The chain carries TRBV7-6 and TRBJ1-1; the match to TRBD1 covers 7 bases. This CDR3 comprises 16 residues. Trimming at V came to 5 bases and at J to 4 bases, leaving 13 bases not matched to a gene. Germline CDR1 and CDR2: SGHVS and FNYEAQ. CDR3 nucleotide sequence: TGTGCCAGCAGCCTATCACAGGGGCGAAGGGGCACTGAAGCTTTCTTT. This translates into CASSLSQGRRGTEAFF.

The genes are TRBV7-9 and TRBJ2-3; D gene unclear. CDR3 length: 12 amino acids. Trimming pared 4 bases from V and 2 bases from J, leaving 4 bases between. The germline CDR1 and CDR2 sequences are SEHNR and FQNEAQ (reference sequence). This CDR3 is CASSSPTDTQYF. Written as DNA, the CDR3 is TGTGCCAGCAGCTCCCCCACAGATACGCAGTATTTT.

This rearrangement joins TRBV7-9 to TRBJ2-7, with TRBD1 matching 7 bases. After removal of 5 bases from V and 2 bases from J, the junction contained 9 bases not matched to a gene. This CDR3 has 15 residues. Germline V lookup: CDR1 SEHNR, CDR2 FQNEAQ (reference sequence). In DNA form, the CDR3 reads TGTGCCAGCAGCGCTGACAGGGAAGTCGCCTACGAGCAGTACTTC. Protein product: CASSADREVAYEQYF.

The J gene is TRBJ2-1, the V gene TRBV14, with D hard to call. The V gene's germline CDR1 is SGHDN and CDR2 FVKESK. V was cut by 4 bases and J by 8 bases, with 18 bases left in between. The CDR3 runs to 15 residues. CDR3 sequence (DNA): TGTGCCAGCAGCCCCAGGCCATTTGGGGTGGATGAGCAGTTCTTC. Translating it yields CASSPRPFGVDEQFF.

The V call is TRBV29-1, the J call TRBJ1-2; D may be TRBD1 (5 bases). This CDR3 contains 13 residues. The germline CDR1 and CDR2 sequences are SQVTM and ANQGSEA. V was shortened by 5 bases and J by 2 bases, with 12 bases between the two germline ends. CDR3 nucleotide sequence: TGCAGCGTTACTTCTCAGGGAAACTATGGCTACACCTTC. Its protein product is CSVTSQGNYGYTF.